These 32 T cell receptor beta chains came from one sample sequenced in a study of shared T cell receptors in the human thymus. Libraries were prepared by immunoSEQ multiplex PCR; TCRdb keeps only in-frame clonotypes and omits some of them. The sample contains more than 550,000 clones, roughly 86% of which appear only once. These data also featured in a second study, about human thymus T cells.

The sequenced sample was thymocytes. All receptors derive from a boy in the first two years of life with a congenital heart defect.

This clone was observed a single time. The chain carries TRBV30 and TRBJ1-6, with D hard to call. Germline CDR1 GTSNPN, CDR2 SVGIG (reference sequence). V was trimmed by 0 bases and J by 7 bases, leaving 13 bases between them. This CDR3 is built from 15 residues. The CDR3 DNA reads as TGTGCCTGGAGTGTAGTACGGGTTCCAAATTCACCCCTCCACTTT. This translates into CAWSVVRVPNSPLHF. Drawing the rest from reference TRBV30 and TRBJ1-6, the complete variable domain is SQTIHQWPATLVQPVGSPLSLECTVEGTSNPNLYWYRQAAGRGLQLLFYSVGIGQISSEVPQNLSASRPQDRQFILSSKKLLLSDSGFYLCAWSVVRVPNSPLHFGNGTRLTVT.

This clone was detected only a few times. This rearrangement joins TRBV14 to TRBJ1-1; no definite D call. The V gene's germline CDR1 is SGHDN and CDR2 FVKESK. Trimming cost V 0 bases and J 2 bases, with 4 bases left between them. CDR3 length: 13 amino acids. The DNA of the CDR3 is TGTGCCAGCAGCCAAGATAGAAACACTGAAGCTTTCTTT. This sequence encodes CASSQDRNTEAFF.

The V call is TRBV18, the J call TRBJ2-7; a possible D gene is TRBD2 (6 bases). In germline, CDR1 is KGHSH, CDR2 LQKENI. This CDR3 has 16 amino acids. The V and J ends lost 5 bases and 3 bases respectively, with 20 bases between them. The CDR3 DNA sequence: TGTGCCAGCTCAGTACCGGGAGCCGGGACCCACTACGAGCAGTACTTC. Its translation is CASSVPGAGTHYEQYF. Using reference TRBV18 and TRBJ2-7 for the parts outside the CDR3, the full variable domain is NAGVMQNPRHLVRRRGQEARLRCSPMKGHSHVYWYRQLPEEGLKFMVYLQKENIIDESGMPKERFSAEFPKEGPSILRIQQVVRGDSAAYFCASSVPGAGTHYEQYFGPGTRLTVT.

This clone was observed once. The chain is built from TRBV5-4 and TRBJ2-1; a weak D match, TRBD2 (5 bases). The CDR3 is 14 residues long. Germline CDR1 SGHNT, CDR2 YYREEE (reference sequence). Trimming left V 3 bases short and J 4 bases short, with 11 bases between. The CDR3 here is CASSSGGRYNEQFF. The CDR3 nucleotides read TGTGCCAGCAGCTCTGGCGGGCGGTACAATGAGCAGTTCTTC. The full variable domain, its missing parts supplied by reference TRBV5-4 and TRBJ2-1, is ETGVTQSPTHLIKTRGQQVTLRCSSQSGHNTVSWYQQALGQGPQFIFQYYREEENGRGNFPPRFSGLQFPNYSSELNVNALELDDSALYLCASSSGGRYNEQFFGPGTRLTVL.

The V gene is TRBV6-5, the J gene TRBJ2-5; 7 positions agree with TRBD1. The DNA matches TRBJ2-7 better at its end, which makes the J call doubtful. The CDR3 contains 13 residues. Germline loops: CDR1 MNHEY, CDR2 SVGAGI. The CDR3 DNA is TGTGCCAGCAGACCGACAGGGATCCACGAGCAGTACTTC. It encodes CASRPTGIHEQYF.

The chain employs TRBV28 and TRBJ2-7; D may be TRBD1 (6 bases). Germline CDR1 is MDHEN and CDR2 is SYDVKM. V was shortened by 2 bases and J by 3 bases, with 11 bases between the two germline ends. The CDR3 is 14 amino acids. CDR3 nucleotide sequence: TGTGCCAGCAGTTTAGGACAGCTTTTCTACGAGCAGTACTTC. The encoded protein is CASSLGQLFYEQYF. Drawing the rest from reference TRBV28 and TRBJ2-7, the complete variable domain is DVKVTQSSRYLVKRTGEKVFLECVQDMDHENMFWYRQDPGLGLRLIYFSYDVKMKEKGDIPEGYSVSREKKERFSLILESASTNQTSMYLCASSLGQLFYEQYFGPGTRLTVT.

This clone is a singleton in its sample. This chain links TRBV9 with TRBJ1-1, with D perhaps TRBD1 (5 bases). The germline V gene has CDR1 SGDLS and CDR2 YYNGEE. CDR3 length equals 14 residues. Trimming removed 4 bases from V and 4 bases from J, with 14 bases in between. This CDR3 is CASSQRFGGTEAFF. The CDR3 DNA follows: TGTGCCAGCAGCCAACGATTCGGGGGCACTGAAGCTTTCTTT.

This clone has a single count. DNA of the CDR3: TGTGCCAGCAGCGTAGGGGGAGTAGCTGAAGCTTTCTTT. Protein sequence: CASSVGGVAEAFF. This sequence joins TRBV9 and TRBJ1-1, with D unresolved. The V and J ends lost 0 bases and 6 bases respectively, with 9 bases between them. Germline CDR1 and CDR2: SGDLS and YYNGEE. The length of the CDR3 is 13 residues.

The J gene is TRBJ1-2, the V gene TRBV5-1; D gene unclear. The germline V and J ends were trimmed by 0 bases and 3 bases, with 15 bases remaining between them. The germline gives CDR1 SGHRS, CDR2 YFSETQ. The CDR3 contains 16 residues. CDR3 sequence (DNA): TGCGCCAGCAGCTTGGGACCGGCCCGGGGAGACTATGGCTACACCTTC. Translation: CASSLGPARGDYGYTF.

V and J are TRBV4-2 and TRBJ2-7; possible D gene TRBD1, 5 bases. The CDR3 contains 15 residues. Trimming shortened V by 0 bases and J by 3 bases, and 12 bases separated the two germline ends. Germline V lookup: CDR1 LGHNA, CDR2 YNFKEQ. CDR3 nucleotides: TGTGCCAGCAGCCAAGATATCAGGGATGGCTACGAGCAGTACTTC. Its protein product is CASSQDIRDGYEQYF.

This rearrangement joins TRBV6-1 to TRBJ1-2; D gene uncertain. Germline V gene sequence: CDR1 MNHNS, CDR2 SASEGT. This CDR3 comprises 16 residues. V lost 2 bases, J lost 8 bases, and 21 bases lay in between. The CDR3 bases are TGTGCCAGCAGTGAATCCACTGCCACCCGCAGGCAGGGCTACACCTTC. It codes for CASSESTATRRQGYTF.

This clone was observed once. This chain links TRBV4-2 with TRBJ1-5; D is uncertain. V lost 0 bases to trimming and J lost 3 bases, with 9 bases between them. Germline V lookup: CDR1 LGHNA, CDR2 YNFKEQ. There are 15 residues in the CDR3. This CDR3 reads CASSQEGRNNQPQHF. In DNA, the CDR3 is TGTGCCAGCAGCCAAGAGGGCAGGAACAATCAGCCCCAGCATTTT.

The V call is TRBV7-3, the J call TRBJ1-6, with D hard to call. Trimming removed 2 bases from V and 2 bases from J, with 7 bases in between. The CDR3 extends over 15 amino acids. The germline gives CDR1 SGHTA, CDR2 FQGTGA. The CDR3 region has the DNA TGTGCCAGCAGCTTAGGGCTTGCCTATAATTCACCCCTCCACTTT. Amino acids: CASSLGLAYNSPLHF.

This clone has a single count. This rearrangement joins TRBV19 to TRBJ1-5; 9 bases match TRBD1. CDR1 is LNHDA and CDR2 is SQIVND in the germline V gene (reference sequence). Trimming cost V 8 bases and J 1 base; bases outside gene matches: 12. This CDR3 is 17 amino acids long. The CDR3 protein is CASSSDRGRISNQPQHF. The CDR3 region has the DNA TGTGCCAGTTCTTCGGACAGGGGAAGGATAAGCAATCAGCCCCAGCATTTT.

This clone was observed a few times. The rearrangement links TRBV6-5 to TRBJ2-3, with D unresolved. Trimming shortened V by 3 bases and J by 4 bases, and 14 bases separated the two germline ends. The CDR3 extends over 15 amino acids. The germline CDR1 and CDR2 sequences are MNHEY and SVGAGI. The CDR3 protein is CASSYKRVPPDTQYF. The CDR3 DNA sequence: TGTGCCAGCAGTTATAAGCGAGTCCCCCCAGATACGCAGTATTTT.

The chain couples TRBV27 to TRBJ2-1, with TRBD2 matching 9 bases. CDR3 size: 16 residues. The germline gives CDR1 MNHEY, CDR2 SMNVEV (reference sequence). The ends lost 5 bases at V and 5 bases at J; junction bases unmatched: 10. The CDR3 here is CASSQRLAGTDNEQFF. In nucleotides, the CDR3 is TGTGCCAGCAGTCAACGGCTAGCGGGGACCGACAATGAGCAGTTCTTC.

This chain joins TRBV7-6 and TRBJ1-1; D call uncertain. Per germline, CDR1 SGHVS and CDR2 FNYEAQ. The CDR3 runs to 14 residues. Trimming shortened V by 3 bases and J by 5 bases, and 13 bases separated the two germline ends. CDR3 loop: CASSLPNRETEAFF. The CDR3 nucleotides are TGTGCCAGCAGCTTGCCGAACCGAGAGACTGAAGCTTTCTTT.

The sample holds one count of this clone. The rearrangement uses TRBV6-6 and TRBJ2-7, with 10 bases identical to TRBD2. J gave up 4 bases and V 0 bases, and 6 bases lay outside the gene matches. Germline CDR1 is MNHNY and CDR2 is SVGAGI (reference sequence). The CDR3 loop spans 16 amino acids. In DNA form, the CDR3 reads TGTGCCAGCAGTTACTCAACTAGCGGGGCGCTATACGAGCAGTACTTC. Amino acids: CASSYSTSGALYEQYF.

The CDR3 reads CASSYSGGVDGNEQFF. In DNA form, the CDR3 reads TGTGCCAGCAGTTACTCAGGGGGCGTAGACGGCAATGAGCAGTTCTTC. The chain has TRBV6-5 and TRBJ2-1; 7 nucleotides line up with TRBD1. CDR3 length equals 16 residues. From germline, CDR1 is MNHEY and CDR2 SVGAGI. The trim removed 0 bases at V and 6 bases at J, leaving 8 bases unmatched.

CDR3 coding DNA: TGCGCCAGCAGCCCACAGGGACTAGCGGGAGTGCGGAGGAGTCAAGAGACCCAGTACTTC. Its protein is CASSPQGLAGVRRSQETQYF. V is TRBV4-3 and J is TRBJ2-5, with 14 bases identical to TRBD2. Trimming removed 4 bases from V and 2 bases from J; junction bases left unmatched: 15. The CDR3 is 20 amino acids. CDR1 LGHNA and CDR2 YSLEER come from the germline V gene.

The chain uses TRBV27 and TRBJ2-2; no reliable D call. There are 16 residues in the CDR3. Germline CDR1 reads MNHEY; CDR2 reads SMNVEV (reference sequence). Trimming stripped 3 bases from V and 0 bases from J, with 11 bases between. CDR3 nucleotides: TGTGCCAGCAGTTTGGGCAGGTTCGCGAACACCGGGGAGCTGTTTTTT. Translating it yields CASSLGRFANTGELFF.

V usage is TRBV7-9 and J usage is TRBJ2-1; D ambiguous. Germline V lookup: CDR1 SEHNR, CDR2 FQNEAQ (reference sequence). The CDR3 has 16 residues. Trimming left V 6 bases short and J 8 bases short, with 23 bases between. As DNA, the CDR3 is TGTGCCAGCAGACAGACCCCAGAAAAAAAGGATGATGAGCAGTTCTTC. Translating it yields CASRQTPEKKDDEQFF.

The gene calls are TRBV6-6 and TRBJ1-2; 9 bases are a match to TRBD1. The CDR3 runs 15 residues. Trimming took 7 bases from V and 6 from J; bases not matched to a gene: 12. CDR1 and CDR2 from the germline V gene are MNHNY and SVGAGI (reference sequence). The CDR3 loop is CASINRGDRDDGYTF. The CDR3 DNA is TGTGCCAGCATCAATCGGGGGGACAGGGATGATGGCTACACCTTC.

This clone appeared a few times. The genes are TRBV18 and TRBJ2-7, with 8 bases matching TRBD2. V dropped 0 bases and J dropped 4; count of bases not matched to a gene: 5. There are 15 residues in the CDR3. Germline V gives CDR1 KGHSH, CDR2 LQKENI. CDR3 in amino acids: CASSPPRSGGYEQYF. The CDR3 bases are TGTGCCAGCTCACCACCCCGAAGCGGGGGTTACGAGCAGTACTTC.

The gene calls are TRBV13 and TRBJ2-7; D is perhaps TRBD2 (6 bases). The CDR3 spans 18 residues. Germline CDR1 PRHDT, CDR2 FYEKMQ (reference sequence). The V end lost 0 bases, the J end lost 6 bases, and 24 bases lay between the germline ends. CDR3 in amino acids: CASSLGPLLAQIPLEQYF. The CDR3, as DNA: TGTGCCAGCAGCTTAGGGCCCCTCCTAGCGCAAATACCCCTCGAGCAGTACTTC.

V is TRBV28 and J is TRBJ1-3; no reliable D call. The CDR3 contains 14 residues. The V end lost 4 bases, the J end lost 0 bases, and 7 bases lay between the germline ends. CDR1 and CDR2 (germline): MDHEN, SYDVKM. CDR3 bases: TGTGCCAGCAGTTCAGGCCGCTCTGGAAACACCATATATTTT. Translating it yields CASSSGRSGNTIYF.

The rearrangement joins TRBV7-2 to TRBJ2-7; D perhaps matches TRBD2 (7 bases). Germline V gene sequence: CDR1 SGHTA, CDR2 FQGNSA. With 1 base removed from V and 4 bases from J, the gap between germline ends came to 17 bases. This CDR3 contains 16 residues. The CDR3 spells CASSLVGGHRPYEQYF. CDR3 bases: TGTGCCAGCAGCTTAGTCGGGGGGCATCGCCCTTACGAGCAGTACTTC.

This clone was seen a few times. This chain connects TRBV28 to TRBJ1-1; D is ambiguous. The CDR3 covers 13 residues. Germline-derived CDR1 and CDR2 are MDHEN and SYDVKM. V lost 5 bases, J lost 3 bases, and 10 bases lay in between. CDR3 in amino acids: CASSTNPDTEAFF. As DNA, the CDR3 is TGTGCCAGCAGTACGAACCCGGACACTGAAGCTTTCTTT. The full variable domain, completed using reference TRBV28 and TRBJ1-1, is DVKVTQSSRYLVKRTGEKVFLECVQDMDHENMFWYRQDPGLGLRLIYFSYDVKMKEKGDIPEGYSVSREKKERFSLILESASTNQTSMYLCASSTNPDTEAFFGQGTRLTVV.

This chain connects TRBV4-1 to TRBJ2-7; 8 bases match TRBD1. This CDR3 comprises 15 residues. Trimming took 4 bases from V and 0 from J; bases not matched to a gene: 5. Looked up from germline, CDR1 is MGHRA and CDR2 is YSYEKL. Here the CDR3 DNA reads TGCGCCAGCAGCCCGGGACAGGAAATCTCCTACGAGCAGTACTTC. Its translation: CASSPGQEISYEQYF.

This clone was counted once. The chain combines TRBV18 with TRBJ1-1, with D possibly being TRBD1 (6 bases). Per germline, CDR1 KGHSH and CDR2 LQKENI. The CDR3 sequence is 17 residues long. V gave up 3 bases and J gave up 1 base, with 18 bases separating them. CDR3 nucleotide sequence: TGTGCCAGCTCACCGGGACAACCGGGACGACGGAACACTGAAGCTTTCTTT. Its translation: CASSPGQPGRRNTEAFF.

About this clone: Mismatch with germline at one junction end may stem from a read error. The same CDR3 also results from other DNA sequences found in this sample. This sequence joins TRBV30 and TRBJ2-3; TRBD2 is a possible D gene (6 bases). Germline values: CDR1 GTSNPN, CDR2 SVGIG (reference sequence). The CDR3 covers 14 residues. CDR3 sequence reads: CAWTVERVPDTQYF. DNA for the CDR3: TGCGCCTGGACGGTAGAGCGGGTACCGGATACGCAGTATTTT.

The chain has TRBV5-1 and TRBJ2-3, with 8 bases matching TRBD2. With V trimmed by 4 bases and J by 2 bases, 9 bases remained unmatched. The germline V gene has CDR1 SGHRS and CDR2 YFSETQ. There are 16 residues in the CDR3. Here the CDR3 DNA reads TGCGCCAGCAGCGGGCGGGCGGGGGGCCCCACAGATACGCAGTATTTT. Protein sequence: CASSGRAGGPTDTQYF.